This paragraph reports one T cell receptor beta chain. Its specificity is not known. The CDR3 contains 14 residues. Per germline, CDR1 MNHEY and CDR2 SMNVEV (reference sequence). J lost 6 bases, V lost 2 bases, and 1 base had no gene match. These data belong to a study of cytomegalovirus exposure and HLA in healthy donors. Whole-study results and caveats: The likely origin of a cluster of highly shared sequence variants was a sequencing artifact. Follow-up analysis found HLA locus-dependent TCR association rates, highest for DRB1 and lowest for HLA-C.

When sampled, the donors appeared nominally healthy, though they likely had unrecorded immune exposures. It was with 60 Vbeta and 13 Jbeta primers that the PCR ran. TCRdb's table, derived via immunoSEQ multiplex PCR, lists solely in-frame clones and lacks some. The listing records some 110,000 clones. The receptor was derived from a man aged 18-30 years in good health and CMV-seronegative. The rearrangement links TRBV27 to TRBJ2-2, with TRBD2 matching 9 bases. Material for sequencing was PBMCs. The CDR3: CASSLVAGAGELFF. CDR3 sequence (DNA): TGTGCCAGCAGTTTAGTAGCGGGGGCCGGGGAGCTGTTTTTT.